This T cell receptor beta chain was retrieved from a study of early T cells in non-severe SARS-CoV-2 infection. Study-level background: Sequencing input comprised bulk RNA from unsorted whole blood; chain pairing was not available. Study conclusions and caveats: Comparison of clonotypes with VDJdb favored anti-spike CD8 responses while missing private and CD4 specificities.

This clonotype was observed a few times. Its antigen is unknown. As part of library construction, unique molecular identifiers were attached to individual cDNA molecules. TCRdb re-derived calls from the 5' RACE reads in MiXCR, one entry per CDR3 protein. The sample has some 50,000 distinct CDR3 sequences, about 10% seen once. Trimming cost V 5 bases and J 7 bases; bases outside gene matches: 4. Germline loops: CDR1 LNHDA, CDR2 SQIVND (reference sequence). The CDR3 spans 12 residues. The gene calls are TRBV19 and TRBJ2-5; 7 nucleotides agree with TRBD2. The source is an adult who was a healthcare worker with PCR-confirmed SARS-CoV-2 infection or an uninfected control (not recorded which). Material: whole blood. CDR3 protein: CASSYTGGTQYF. The CDR3 DNA reads as TGTGCCAGTAGTTATACGGGGGGGACCCAGTACTTC. The variable domain in full, with the rest retrieved from reference TRBV19 and TRBJ2-5, is DGGITQSPKYLFRKEGQNVTLSCEQNLNHDAMYWYRQDPGQGLRLIYYSQIVNDFQKGDIAEGYSVSREKKESFPLTVTSAQKNPTAFYLCASSYTGGTQYFGPGTRLLVL.